This entry describes one T cell receptor beta chain. The antigen is unknown. The data stem from a study of cytomegalovirus exposure and HLA in healthy donors. Study-wide background: Approximately 180 million T cells yielded 120 million or so unique TCR beta sequences, as an earlier analysis found. General observations from the study: DRB1 showed the most TCR associations and HLA-C the fewest in a later analysis, as rates varied by HLA locus.

V shed 2 bases and J 0 bases; nucleotides not matched to a gene: 6. Germline V CDR1 and CDR2: SGHDN, FVKESK. The CDR3 has 16 residues. The PCR made use of 60 Vbeta and 13 Jbeta primers. Assay: immunoSEQ multiplex PCR; the TCRdb copy retains only in-frame clones and omits some. The repertoire consists of 120,000 or so clones, with approximately 80% occurring once and the leading ten covering approximately 10%. The origin of this receptor is a man aged 25 to 40 in good health and CMV-seropositive. The genes are TRBV14 and TRBJ1-2; 7 bases are shared with TRBD1. The sequenced material came from PBMCs. The CDR3 coding sequence is TGTGCCAGCAGCCAAAGACAGGGCCAAACTAACTATGGCTACACCTTC. This translates into CASSQRQGQTNYGYTF. The variable domain in full, with the rest retrieved from reference TRBV14 and TRBJ1-2, is EAGVTQFPSHSVIEKGQTVTLRCDPISGHDNLYWYRRVMGKEIKFLLHFVKESKQDESGMPNNRFLAERTGGTYSTLKVQPAELEDSGVYFCASSQRQGQTNYGYTFGSGTRLTVV.